Below, 10 T cell receptor beta chains from the same sample are listed, as sequenced in a study of OX40 agonist ivuxolimab in advanced cancers. Clones were sequenced by immunoSEQ multiplex PCR, and TCRdb holds only the in-frame ones, with some missing. This sample has tens of thousands of clones, with 75% to 85% found just once. Sequencing was performed on CD4+ or CD8+ T cells sorted from blood, taken in a trial of the OX40 agonist ivuxolimab. The source of these receptors is an adult with an advanced solid tumor such as melanoma, head and neck, liver or kidney cancer.

The gene calls are TRBV11-2 and TRBJ2-6, with a weak D call TRBD1 (6 bases). Germline lookup yields CDR1 SGHAT and CDR2 FQNNGV. The ends were cut back, 0 bases at V and 8 bases at J, with 14 bases in the middle. The CDR3 is made up of 16 amino acids. The CDR3 DNA follows: TGTGCCAGCAGCTTAGATCTAGGGGGTTGGACCAACGTCCTGACTTTC. This codes for CASSLDLGGWTNVLTF. Full variable domain (rest looked up from reference TRBV11-2 and TRBJ2-6): EAGVAQSPRYKIIEKRQSVAFWCNPISGHATLYWYQQILGQGPKLLIQFQNNGVVDDSQLPKDRFSAERLKGVDSTLKIQPAKLEDSAVYLCASSLDLGGWTNVLTFGAGSRLTVL.

The chain carries TRBV30 and TRBJ1-2, with TRBD1 as a possible D gene (5 bases). The CDR3 runs 16 residues. The V gene's germline CDR1 is GTSNPN and CDR2 SVGIG (reference sequence). V was shortened by 0 bases and J by 4 bases, with 18 bases between the two germline ends. CDR3 amino acids: CAWSVFLMEGRYGYTF. The CDR3, as DNA: TGTGCCTGGAGTGTCTTTCTAATGGAGGGACGCTATGGCTACACCTTC. Using reference TRBV30 and TRBJ1-2 for the parts outside the CDR3, the full variable domain is SQTIHQWPATLVQPVGSPLSLECTVEGTSNPNLYWYRQAAGRGLQLLFYSVGIGQISSEVPQNLSASRPQDRQFILSSKKLLLSDSGFYLCAWSVFLMEGRYGYTFGSGTRLTVV.

The V and J genes are TRBV2 and TRBJ2-7; 7 nucleotides line up with TRBD1. Per germline, CDR1 SNHLY and CDR2 FYNNEI. The CDR3 extends over 13 amino acids. V trimming: 3 bases; J trimming: 2 bases; junction bases outside the gene matches: 1. The CDR3 DNA is TGTGCCAGCAGTGAGGACAGGCCCTACGAGCAGTACTTC. It codes for CASSEDRPYEQYF.

The rearrangement uses TRBV19 and TRBJ1-5; 7 bases line up with TRBD1. The CDR3 runs to 15 residues. Germline trimming cut 6 bases from V and 1 base from J; bases unmatched to any gene: 6. Germline loops: CDR1 LNHDA, CDR2 SQIVND (reference sequence). In DNA, the CDR3 is TGTGCCAGTAGAGGGCAGGGGGGGAGCAATCAGCCCCAGCATTTT. Its translation: CASRGQGGSNQPQHF.

The genes are TRBV30 and TRBJ1-3; D call uncertain. The CDR3 is 14 amino acids. Germline values: CDR1 GTSNPN, CDR2 SVGIG (reference sequence). V shed 5 bases and J shed 4 bases, with 15 bases lying between them. The CDR3 nucleotides read TGTGCCTGGCTTCAGGAGGGATCCGGAAACACCATATATTTT. This translates into CAWLQEGSGNTIYF.

The chain employs TRBV4-1 and TRBJ2-7; a possible D gene is TRBD1 (8 bases). Looked up from germline, CDR1 is MGHRA and CDR2 is YSYEKL. Trimming cost V 0 bases and J 3 bases, with 27 bases left between them. This CDR3 region has 20 residues. The CDR3 nucleotides read TGCGCCAGCAGCCAAGATCGTAGGACAGGGAGGGGGGAGAGGGTCTACGAGCAGTACTTC. Translation gives CASSQDRRTGRGERVYEQYF.

The chain combines TRBV5-6 with TRBJ2-3, with D possibly being TRBD2 (5 bases). With 0 bases removed from V and 0 bases from J, the gap between germline ends came to 11 bases. CDR3 length: 16 amino acids. Germline V gene sequence: CDR1 SGHDT, CDR2 YYEEEE. The CDR3 sequence: CASSLVGAVSTDTQYF. The CDR3 coding sequence is TGTGCCAGCAGCTTGGTTGGAGCGGTTAGCACAGATACGCAGTATTTT.

The chain combines TRBV5-6 with TRBJ2-7; the match to TRBD1 covers 7 bases. V shed 6 bases and J 3 bases; nucleotides not matched to a gene: 6. The CDR3 sequence is 13 residues long. In germline, CDR1 is SGHDT, CDR2 YYEEEE. For the CDR3, the DNA is TGTGCCAGCACCGGGACAGCTCGCTACGAGCAGTACTTC. Protein: CASTGTARYEQYF.

This clone was detected only a few times. The CDR3 reads CAWSTNGVDTQYF. The CDR3, as DNA: TGTGCCTGGTCAACCAACGGAGTCGATACGCAGTATTTT. This chain uses TRBV30 with TRBJ2-3; D unresolved. CDR1 and CDR2 (germline): GTSNPN, SVGIG (reference sequence). Trimming cost V 5 bases and J 6 bases, with 15 bases left between them. There are 13 residues in the CDR3.

The rearrangement links TRBV7-9 to TRBJ1-2; D unresolved. The V end lost 5 bases, the J end lost 2 bases, and 12 bases lay between the germline ends. Germline-derived CDR1 and CDR2 are SEHNR and FQNEAQ (reference sequence). This CDR3 has 14 amino acids. In DNA, the CDR3 is TGTGCCAGCAGCCCCCTGACTACGAACTATGGCTACACCTTC. It encodes CASSPLTTNYGYTF.